This T cell receptor (beta chain) was recorded in a study of blood T cell repertoires in COVID-19. The overall study: Samples taken during acute and convalescent COVID-19 were collected in the United States, Italy and Spain. Nucleic acid was either cDNA or gDNA, and it came from T cells, B-cell-depleted T cells, or PBMCs.

V was shortened by 3 bases and J by 4 bases, with 4 bases between the two germline ends. In germline, CDR1 is KGHSH, CDR2 LQKENI. CDR3 length equals 12 residues. In regard to this clone: Other DNA variants within this sample encode the same CDR3.

Per the original methods: Reference gene primer amplification yielded estimated nucleated cell counts. Using immunoSEQ multiplex PCR, the repertoire was profiled, and TCRdb retains in-frame clones only, with some absent. The V and J calls and clone size were taken over from that table, and D and trimming were inferred from the DNA. The data contain approximately 120,000 clones, more than 75% of them singletons. Sequenced input: peripheral blood. This chain links TRBV18 with TRBJ1-3; D ambiguous. This TCR derives from a human donor in a cohort sampled during active COVID-19. The CDR3 region is CASSPRGNTIYF. The CDR3 DNA reads TGTGCCAGCTCACCCCGGGGAAACACCATATATTTT.